The rows below give T cell receptor beta chains drawn from one sample of a study of breast tumors, draining lymph nodes, adjacent tissues. TCRdb redid the calling of the multiplex PCR reads with MiXCR, one entry per CDR3 protein. The table has over 130,000 distinct CDR3 sequences, approximately 32% seen once. The sample taken for sequencing was axillary lymph node tissue. The source of these receptors is a female donor with breast cancer. Some clones in this sample may be carry-over from other donors' samples. CDR3s include the opening cysteine and the closing phenylalanine or tryptophan.

V gene	J gene	CDR3 protein
TRBV19	TRBJ2-4	CASTRQGDENIQYF
TRBV20-1	TRBJ2-7	CSARDGQRVDEQYF
TRBV25-1	TRBJ2-7	CASSLTGGGHYEQYF
TRBV24-1	TRBJ1-4	CATSDPGLPNEKLFF
TRBV5-1	TRBJ1-6	CAGSLEGESNSPLHF
TRBV7-2	TRBJ2-5	CASSLKPGRGTETQYF
TRBV9	TRBJ1-1	CASSATGQPNTEAFF
TRBV7-2	TRBJ1-6	CASSLGPGTGQSPLHF
TRBV4-2	TRBJ1-2	CASSQAGGQGAIGYTF
TRBV6-2/TRBV6-3	TRBJ2-2	CASSYAGQYTGELFF
TRBV29-1	TRBJ2-1	CSVDRVVEQFF
TRBV6-5	TRBJ1-2	CASSHLEGSGYTF
TRBV7-9	TRBJ2-7	CASSLGQGVPEQYF
TRBV6-5	TRBJ2-7	CASSLQGLAGYEQYF
TRBV2	TRBJ2-5	CASSEAGGRGTETQYF
TRBV5-1	TRBJ1-2	CASSLEVTGGYGYTF
TRBV7-9	TRBJ1-6	CASSPHNGANSPLHF
TRBV9	TRBJ1-1	CASSGRQGSGPEAFF
TRBV7-8	TRBJ2-3	CASSQRADTQYF
TRBV6-4	TRBJ2-2	CASSESGVGELFF
TRBV7-2	TRBJ1-4	CASSLEGGLTNEKLFF
TRBV6-1	TRBJ1-5	CASSRRGGQPQYSNQPQHF
TRBV6-1	TRBJ1-6	CASSKDRETYNSPLHF
TRBV12-3/TRBV12-4	TRBJ1-2	CASRATRQHYGYTF
TRBV5-8	TRBJ1-2	CASSGDRSIYGYTF
TRBV20-1	TRBJ1-4	CSAKARRNFNEKLFF
TRBV5-4	TRBJ2-3	CASSLTLSGGIDTQYF
TRBV4-2	TRBJ2-1	CASSQDILAETDNEQFF
TRBV20-1	TRBJ2-5	CSASRFSSETQYF
TRBV29-1	TRBJ1-5	CSVAGQPDRPQHF
TRBV19	TRBJ2-4	CASSIQGARGNIQYF
TRBV11-2	TRBJ1-2	CASSHLGQEDYGYTF
TRBV24-1	TRBJ1-1	CATSLHRPDELNTEAFF
TRBV20-1	TRBJ1-1	CSARDGRVPQNIEAFF
TRBV11-2	TRBJ2-7	CASSLSGFPYEQYF
TRBV12-3/TRBV12-4	TRBJ2-7	CASSLQGAEAGEQYF
TRBV15	TRBJ1-2	CATSRDGWNYGYTF
TRBV12-3/TRBV12-4	TRBJ2-3	CASSRLRADTQYF
TRBV3-1	TRBJ1-6	CASSQSVWDNSPLHF
TRBV2	TRBJ2-3	CASSEAAYSGGEDTQYF